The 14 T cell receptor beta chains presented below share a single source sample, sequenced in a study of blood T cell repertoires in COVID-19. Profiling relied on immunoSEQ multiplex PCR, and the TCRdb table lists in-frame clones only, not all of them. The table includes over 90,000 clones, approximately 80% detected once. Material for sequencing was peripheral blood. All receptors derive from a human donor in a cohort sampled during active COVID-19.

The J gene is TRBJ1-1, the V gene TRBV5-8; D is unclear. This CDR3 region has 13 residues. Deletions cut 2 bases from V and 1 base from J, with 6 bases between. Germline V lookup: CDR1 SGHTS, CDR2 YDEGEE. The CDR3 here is CASSLSRNTEAFF. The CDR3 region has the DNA TGTGCCAGCAGCTTATCCCGGAACACTGAAGCTTTCTTT.

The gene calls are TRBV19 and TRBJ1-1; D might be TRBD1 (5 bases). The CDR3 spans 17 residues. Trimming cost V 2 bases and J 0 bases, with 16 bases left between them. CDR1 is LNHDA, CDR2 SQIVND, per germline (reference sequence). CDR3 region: CASSIRGRASLNTEAFF. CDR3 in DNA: TGTGCCAGTAGTATAAGGGGCAGGGCATCGCTGAACACTGAAGCTTTCTTT.

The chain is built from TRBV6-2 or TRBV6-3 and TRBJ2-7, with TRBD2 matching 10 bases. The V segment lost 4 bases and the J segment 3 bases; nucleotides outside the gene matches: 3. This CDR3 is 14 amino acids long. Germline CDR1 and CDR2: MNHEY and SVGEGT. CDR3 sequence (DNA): TGTGCCAGCAGTTCGGTAGCGGGGGGCTACGAGCAGTACTTC. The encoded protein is CASSSVAGGYEQYF.

CDR3 nucleotides: TGCGCCAGCAGCCGGGGGGGCCAGGATGAGCAGTTCTTC. Translated, it gives CASSRGGQDEQFF. The gene calls are TRBV5-1 and TRBJ2-1; TRBD2 matches at 8 bases. V was pared by 4 bases and J by 8 bases, with 5 bases of the junction left unmatched. Germline V gene sequence: CDR1 SGHRS, CDR2 YFSETQ. CDR3 length: 13 residues.

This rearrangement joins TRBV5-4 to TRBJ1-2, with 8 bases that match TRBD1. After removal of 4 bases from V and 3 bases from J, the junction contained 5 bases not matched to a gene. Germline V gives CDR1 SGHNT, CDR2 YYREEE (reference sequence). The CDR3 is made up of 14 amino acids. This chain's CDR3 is CASSPGGADYGYTF. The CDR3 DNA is TGTGCCAGCAGCCCAGGGGGCGCGGACTATGGCTACACCTTC.

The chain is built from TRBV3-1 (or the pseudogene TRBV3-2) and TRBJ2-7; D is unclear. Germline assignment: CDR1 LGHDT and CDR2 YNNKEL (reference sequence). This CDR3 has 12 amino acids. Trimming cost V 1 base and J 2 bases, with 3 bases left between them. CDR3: CASSQGPYEQYF. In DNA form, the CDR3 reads TGTGCCAGCAGCCAAGGGCCCTACGAGCAGTACTTC.

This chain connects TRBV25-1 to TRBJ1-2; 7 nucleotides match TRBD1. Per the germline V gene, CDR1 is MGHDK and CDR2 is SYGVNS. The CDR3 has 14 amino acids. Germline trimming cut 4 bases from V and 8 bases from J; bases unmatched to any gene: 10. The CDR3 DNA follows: TGTGCCAGCAGTGGATCCACAGGGGTGTGGGGCTACACCTTC. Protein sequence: CASSGSTGVWGYTF.

CDR3 in amino acids: CATSASYNSPLHF. In DNA, the CDR3 is TGTGCCACGTCTGCGTCCTATAATTCACCCCTCCACTTT. The V gene is TRBV6-5, the J gene TRBJ1-6; no definite D call. This CDR3 comprises 13 residues. Trimming took off 10 bases at V and 1 base at J, with 8 bases between the two ends. Germline-derived CDR1 and CDR2 are MNHEY and SVGAGI.

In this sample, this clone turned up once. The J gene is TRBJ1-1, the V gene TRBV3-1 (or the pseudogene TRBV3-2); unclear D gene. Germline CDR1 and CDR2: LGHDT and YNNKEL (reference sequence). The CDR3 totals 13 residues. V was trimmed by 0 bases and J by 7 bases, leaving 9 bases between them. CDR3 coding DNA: TGTGCCAGCAGCCAAGAAAGAGAGGGTGAAGCTTTCTTT. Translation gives CASSQEREGEAFF.

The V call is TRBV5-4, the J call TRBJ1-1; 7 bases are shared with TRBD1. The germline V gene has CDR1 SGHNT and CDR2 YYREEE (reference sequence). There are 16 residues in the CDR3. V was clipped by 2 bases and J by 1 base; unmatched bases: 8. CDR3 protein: CASSLYRGRGNTEAFF. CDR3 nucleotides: TGTGCCAGCAGCTTATACAGGGGACGGGGGAACACTGAAGCTTTCTTT.

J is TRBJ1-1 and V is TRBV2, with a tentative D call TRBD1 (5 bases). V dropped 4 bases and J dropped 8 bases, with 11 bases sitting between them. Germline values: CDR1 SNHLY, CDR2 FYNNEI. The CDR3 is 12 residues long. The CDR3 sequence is CASSGRVREAFF. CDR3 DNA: TGTGCCAGCAGTGGCAGGGTAAGGGAAGCTTTCTTT.

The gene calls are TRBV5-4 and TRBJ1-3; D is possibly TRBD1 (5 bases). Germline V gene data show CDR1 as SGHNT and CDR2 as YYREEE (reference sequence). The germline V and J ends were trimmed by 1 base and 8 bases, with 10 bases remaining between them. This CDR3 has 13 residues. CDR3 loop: CASSLKGVDTIYF. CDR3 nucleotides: TGTGCCAGCAGCTTGAAAGGGGTCGACACCATATATTTT.

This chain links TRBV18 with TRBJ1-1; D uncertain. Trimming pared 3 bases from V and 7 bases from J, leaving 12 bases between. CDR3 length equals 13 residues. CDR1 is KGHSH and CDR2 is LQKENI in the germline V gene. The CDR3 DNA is TGTGCCAGCTCACCCTTCGGGGAAGGTGAAGCTTTCTTT. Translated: CASSPFGEGEAFF.

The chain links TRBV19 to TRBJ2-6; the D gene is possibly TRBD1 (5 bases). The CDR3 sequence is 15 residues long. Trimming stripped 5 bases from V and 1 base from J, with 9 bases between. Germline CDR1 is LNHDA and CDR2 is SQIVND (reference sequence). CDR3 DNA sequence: TGTGCCAGTAGTGTCCCAGGGTCTGGGGCCAACGTCCTGACTTTC. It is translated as CASSVPGSGANVLTF.